This TCR beta chain comes out of a study of cytotoxic CD8 clonotypes in ibrutinib-treated CLL. This CDR3 is 12 amino acids long. V dropped 4 bases and J dropped 2 bases, with 6 bases sitting between them. Germline CDR1 is SGHDT and CDR2 is YYEEEE. Broader study findings: Sustained-remission and progressing patients were not sampled at matched times. At ibrutinib response, clonality increased, and at progression it declined back toward baseline. Age-matched healthy donor levels were exceeded by baseline clonality, which tracked circulating CD8+ T-cell counts.

Libraries of TCR beta were made from approximately 2.2 micrograms of genomic DNA that came from cryopreserved PBMCs. The protocol was immunoSEQ multiplex PCR, while the TCRdb copy is restricted to in-frame clones and leaves out a portion. This table holds some 350,000 clones, 60% to 80% found once. Turning to this clone: Its antigen remains unknown.

The sequenced sample was PBMCs, obtained after 36 months of ibrutinib treatment. The chain recombines TRBV5-6 with TRBJ2-5; D is unresolved. This sequence originates from a human donor with chronic lymphocytic leukemia. For the CDR3, the DNA is TGTGCCAGCAGCCGGCCTCAAGAGACCCAGTACTTC. Translation: CASSRPQETQYF.